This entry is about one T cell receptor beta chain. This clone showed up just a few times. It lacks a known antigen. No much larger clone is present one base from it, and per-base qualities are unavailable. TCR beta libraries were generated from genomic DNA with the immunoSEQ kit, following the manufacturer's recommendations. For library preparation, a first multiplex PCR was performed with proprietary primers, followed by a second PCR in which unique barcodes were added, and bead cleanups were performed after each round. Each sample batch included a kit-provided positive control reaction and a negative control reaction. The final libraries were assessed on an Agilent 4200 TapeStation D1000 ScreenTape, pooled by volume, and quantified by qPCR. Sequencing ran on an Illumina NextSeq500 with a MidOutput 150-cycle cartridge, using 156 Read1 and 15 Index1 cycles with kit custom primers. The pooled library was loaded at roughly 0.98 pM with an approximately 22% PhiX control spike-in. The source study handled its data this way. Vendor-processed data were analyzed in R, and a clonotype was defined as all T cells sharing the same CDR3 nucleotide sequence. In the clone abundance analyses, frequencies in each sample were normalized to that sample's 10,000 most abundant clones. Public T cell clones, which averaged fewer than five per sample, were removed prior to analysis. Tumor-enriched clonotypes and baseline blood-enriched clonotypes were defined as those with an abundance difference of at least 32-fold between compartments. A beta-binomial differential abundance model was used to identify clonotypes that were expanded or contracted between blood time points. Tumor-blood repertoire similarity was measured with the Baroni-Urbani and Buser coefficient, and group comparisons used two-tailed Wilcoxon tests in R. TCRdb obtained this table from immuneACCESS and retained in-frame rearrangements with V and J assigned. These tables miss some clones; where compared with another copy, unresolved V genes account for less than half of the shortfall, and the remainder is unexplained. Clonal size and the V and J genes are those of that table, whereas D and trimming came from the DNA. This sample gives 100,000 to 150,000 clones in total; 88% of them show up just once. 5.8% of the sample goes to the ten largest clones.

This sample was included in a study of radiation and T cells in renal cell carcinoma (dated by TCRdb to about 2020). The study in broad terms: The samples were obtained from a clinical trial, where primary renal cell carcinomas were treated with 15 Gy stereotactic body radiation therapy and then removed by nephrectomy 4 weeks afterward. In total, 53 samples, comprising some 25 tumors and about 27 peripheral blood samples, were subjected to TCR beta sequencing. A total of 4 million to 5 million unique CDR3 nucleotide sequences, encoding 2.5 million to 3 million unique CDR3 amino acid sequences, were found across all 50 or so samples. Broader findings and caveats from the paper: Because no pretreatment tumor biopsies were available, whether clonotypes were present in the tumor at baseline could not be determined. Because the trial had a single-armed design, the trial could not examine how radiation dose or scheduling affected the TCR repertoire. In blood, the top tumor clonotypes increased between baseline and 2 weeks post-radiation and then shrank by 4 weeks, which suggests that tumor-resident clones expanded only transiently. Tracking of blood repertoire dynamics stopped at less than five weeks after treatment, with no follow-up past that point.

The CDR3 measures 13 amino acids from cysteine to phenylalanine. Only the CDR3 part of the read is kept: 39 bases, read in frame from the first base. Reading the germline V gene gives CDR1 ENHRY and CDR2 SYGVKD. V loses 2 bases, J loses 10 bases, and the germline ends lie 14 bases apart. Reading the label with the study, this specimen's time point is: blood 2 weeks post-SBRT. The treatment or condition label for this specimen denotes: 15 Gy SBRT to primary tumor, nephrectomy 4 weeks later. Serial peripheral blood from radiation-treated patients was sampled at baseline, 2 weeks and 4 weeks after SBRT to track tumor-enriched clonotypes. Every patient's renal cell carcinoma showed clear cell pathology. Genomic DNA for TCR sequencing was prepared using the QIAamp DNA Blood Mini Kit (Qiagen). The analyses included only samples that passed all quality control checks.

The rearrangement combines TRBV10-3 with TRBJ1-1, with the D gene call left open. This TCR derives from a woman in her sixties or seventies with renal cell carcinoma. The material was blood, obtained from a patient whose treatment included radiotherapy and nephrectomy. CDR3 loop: CAISEGTAARAFF. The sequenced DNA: TGTGCCATCAGTGAGGGTACAGCGGCGCGAGCTTTCTTT.